These 30 T cell receptor beta chains were all obtained from the same sample, sequenced in a study of beta chain features in type 1 diabetes. Sequencing targeted expressed TCRB transcripts, as all isolated RNA had been reverse transcribed. Clones were read by immunoSEQ multiplex PCR, and TCRdb kept only the in-frame ones, dropping some. This table holds around 320,000 clones, 13% to 15% found once. The sequenced material came from central memory CD4+ T cells from blood. Receptors were obtained from a young man in good health.

The chain uses TRBV7-2 and TRBJ1-2; 8 bases fit TRBD1. Trimming removed 2 bases from V and 4 bases from J; junction bases left unmatched: 6. The CDR3 is made up of 15 amino acids. Germline V gene lookup returns CDR1 SGHTA and CDR2 FQGNSA. The CDR3 sequence is CASSLIEQGGYGYTF. Here the CDR3 DNA reads TGTGCCAGCAGCTTAATCGAACAGGGGGGCTATGGCTACACCTTC.

This clone showed up just a few times. Distinct nucleotide sequences in the sample also encode this CDR3. The rearrangement links TRBV6-5 to TRBJ1-2; TRBD1 is a possible D gene (5 bases). The CDR3 sequence is 11 residues long. V was cut by 7 bases and J by 4 bases, with 7 bases left in between. CDR1 MNHEY and CDR2 SVGAGI come from the germline V gene. DNA for the CDR3: TGTGCCAGCAACGGGGGCTATGGCTACACCTTC. This gives the protein CASNGGYGYTF.

The V and J genes are TRBV19 and TRBJ2-6; 7 bases align to TRBD1. The trim removed 6 bases at V and 0 bases at J, leaving 5 bases unmatched. The CDR3 spans 16 residues. Germline values: CDR1 LNHDA, CDR2 SQIVND (reference sequence). The CDR3 nucleotides are TGTGCCAGTAGGGGACAGAGCCTCTCTGGGGCCAACGTCCTGACTTTC. Protein sequence: CASRGQSLSGANVLTF.

This chain joins TRBV15 and TRBJ2-2; D not resolved. Germline V gene data show CDR1 as LNHNV and CDR2 as YYDKDF (reference sequence). V was pared by 1 base and J by 4 bases, with 7 bases between. This CDR3 is built from 14 residues. In nucleotides, the CDR3 is TGTGCCACCAGCAGAGGAAATCCCACCGGGGAGCTGTTTTTT. Encoded protein: CATSRGNPTGELFF.

This clone has only one observation. This sequence joins TRBV2 and TRBJ2-3, with D possibly being TRBD2 (7 bases). The V and J ends lost 8 bases and 2 bases respectively, with 20 bases between them. The CDR3 spans 16 residues. CDR1 SNHLY and CDR2 FYNNEI come from the germline V gene. CDR3 protein: CASREWGRGPTDTQYF. The CDR3 DNA reads TGTGCCAGCCGGGAATGGGGGCGGGGGCCCACAGATACGCAGTATTTT.

The V and J genes are TRBV6-1 and TRBJ1-2; no firm D call. V lost 3 bases to trimming and J lost 8 bases, with 10 bases between them. CDR3 length: 12 residues. CDR1 is MNHNS, CDR2 SASEGT, per germline. The CDR3 DNA follows: TGTGCCAGCAGTGATAGCCGGCAGGGCTACACCTTC. This encodes CASSDSRQGYTF.

The V call is TRBV7-8, the J call TRBJ2-2; 9 bases match TRBD1. The ends lost 5 bases at V and 3 bases at J; junction bases unmatched: 1. Per the germline V gene, CDR1 is SGHVS and CDR2 is FQNEAQ. The CDR3 is made up of 14 amino acids. Written as DNA, the CDR3 is TGTGCCAGCAGCCGGACAGGGGACACCGGGGAGCTGTTTTTT. Amino acid sequence: CASSRTGDTGELFF.

This clone has a handful of counts. The chain joins TRBV9 to TRBJ2-5; no clear D. The V and J ends lost 0 bases and 1 base respectively, with 7 bases between them. The CDR3 totals 14 residues. Germline V lookup: CDR1 SGDLS, CDR2 YYNGEE. In DNA, the CDR3 is TGTGCCAGCAGCGTAGCTCTCAGCCAAGAGACCCAGTACTTC. The encoded protein is CASSVALSQETQYF.

This clone was recorded a few times. The chain couples TRBV11-3 to TRBJ2-2; TRBD2 matches 7 bases. Germline V lookup: CDR1 SGHNT, CDR2 YENEEA. V lost 5 bases and J lost 0; bases outside the gene matches: 9. The CDR3 covers 17 residues. The CDR3 DNA follows: TGTGCCAGCAGCCTATTCGGGGGGAAAACGAACACCGGGGAGCTGTTTTTT. The encoded protein is CASSLFGGKTNTGELFF.

This clone was observed a few times. The V and J genes are TRBV18 and TRBJ2-3; D is uncertain. The CDR3 has 13 amino acids. The germline V gene encodes CDR1 KGHSH and CDR2 LQKENI. With 5 bases removed from V and 1 base from J, the gap between germline ends came to 7 bases. CDR3 sequence (DNA): TGTGCCAGCTCAAGCCAGGGCACAGATACGCAGTATTTT. This sequence encodes CASSSQGTDTQYF.

This clone was counted only a few times. This chain links TRBV30 with TRBJ2-5; maybe TRBD1 (6 bases). The CDR3 has 14 residues. Germline V gene lookup returns CDR1 GTSNPN and CDR2 SVGIG (reference sequence). V lost 1 base to trimming and J lost 5 bases, with 14 bases between them. Here the CDR3 DNA reads TGTGCCTGGAGTGGGACAGAGTATTACGAGACCCAGTACTTC. Translating it yields CAWSGTEYYETQYF.

Here the CDR3 reads CASSSGNSYNEQFF. CDR3 sequence (DNA): TGTGCCAGTTCTAGCGGAAACTCCTACAATGAGCAGTTCTTC. The chain joins TRBV19 to TRBJ2-1; 7 bases line up with TRBD2. J gave up 0 bases and V 8 bases, and 4 bases lay outside the gene matches. CDR3 length: 14 residues. CDR1 is LNHDA and CDR2 is SQIVND in the germline V gene (reference sequence).

J is TRBJ2-3 and V is TRBV6-6; D remains unclear. Germline V gene data show CDR1 as MNHNY and CDR2 as SVGAGI (reference sequence). V was cut by 0 bases and J by 11 bases, with 15 bases left in between. The CDR3 is 14 amino acids. CDR3 loop: CASSYSDLVIGQYF. For the CDR3, the DNA is TGTGCCAGCAGTTACTCGGACCTTGTCATTGGGCAGTATTTT.

The chain couples TRBV5-4 to TRBJ1-1; D perhaps matches TRBD1 (5 bases). CDR3 size: 14 residues. Per germline, CDR1 SGHNT and CDR2 YYREEE (reference sequence). The ends were cut back, 2 bases at V and 6 bases at J, with 14 bases in the middle. This chain's CDR3 is CASSFEFRGAEAFF. CDR3 coding DNA: TGTGCCAGCAGCTTTGAGTTTCGGGGGGCTGAAGCTTTCTTT. Using reference TRBV5-4 and TRBJ1-1 for the parts outside the CDR3, the full variable domain is ETGVTQSPTHLIKTRGQQVTLRCSSQSGHNTVSWYQQALGQGPQFIFQYYREEENGRGNFPPRFSGLQFPNYSSELNVNALELDDSALYLCASSFEFRGAEAFFGQGTRLTVV.

This chain connects TRBV5-1 to TRBJ2-3; D unclear. Germline CDR1 reads SGHRS; CDR2 reads YFSETQ. Trimming stripped 4 bases from V and 7 bases from J, with 16 bases between. This CDR3 is built from 14 residues. CDR3 DNA: TGCGCCAGCAGCCCCTCAGGTTCGGTCTATACGCAGTATTTT. Its translation is CASSPSGSVYTQYF.

The chain combines TRBV11-3 with TRBJ2-5; D unclear. Germline lookup yields CDR1 SGHNT and CDR2 YENEEA. This CDR3 region has 14 residues. V was shortened by 2 bases and J by 1 base, with 8 bases between the two germline ends. The CDR3, as DNA: TGTGCCAGCAGCTTAAGCTGGGGCCAAGAGACCCAGTACTTC. It codes for CASSLSWGQETQYF.

This clone occurred a few times. V and J are TRBV19 and TRBJ2-5; D unclear. In germline, CDR1 is LNHDA, CDR2 SQIVND (reference sequence). This CDR3 has 13 amino acids. Trimming pared 1 base from V and 8 bases from J, leaving 11 bases between. CDR3 nucleotides: TGTGCCAGTAGTATAGGGCTCGGCGGTACCCAGTACTTC. Its translation is CASSIGLGGTQYF.

The V gene is TRBV7-2, the J gene TRBJ1-1; the match to TRBD1 covers 11 bases. Losses at the gene ends were 8 bases for V and 3 bases for J; bases not matched to a gene: 2. Germline V CDR1 and CDR2: SGHTA, FQGNSA. This CDR3 comprises 13 residues. The CDR3 sequence is CASGQGADTEAFF. The CDR3 bases are TGTGCCAGCGGACAGGGGGCGGACACTGAAGCTTTCTTT.

This clone was seen more than once but under ten times. The CDR3 loop reads CASSGSRQGHGYTF. For the CDR3, the DNA is TGTGCCAGCAGTGGCTCCCGCCAAGGGCATGGCTACACCTTC. V usage is TRBV28 and J usage is TRBJ1-2; no reliable D call. Germline V gene data show CDR1 as MDHEN and CDR2 as SYDVKM. This CDR3 is 14 amino acids long. Trimming pared 5 bases from V and 6 bases from J, leaving 16 bases between.

This clone has more than one count but fewer than ten. This sequence joins TRBV4-3 and TRBJ1-6; 10 bases agree with TRBD1. Germline trimming cut 4 bases from V and 8 bases from J; bases unmatched to any gene: 11. Germline V gene sequence: CDR1 LGHNA, CDR2 YSLEER. The CDR3 is 17 amino acids. The CDR3 spells CASSRLVTGGSDSPLHF. In nucleotides, the CDR3 is TGCGCCAGCAGCCGCCTTGTGACAGGGGGCTCTGATTCACCCCTCCACTTT.

The rearrangement links TRBV5-4 to TRBJ1-2; D unclear. Trimming pared 3 bases from V and 6 bases from J, leaving 24 bases between. This CDR3 has 17 residues. Germline V gene sequence: CDR1 SGHNT, CDR2 YYREEE (reference sequence). This CDR3 reads CASSSPGRGRETDGYTF. The DNA for the CDR3 is TGTGCCAGCAGCTCCCCGGGCCGGGGAAGGGAAACGGATGGCTACACCTTC.

The rearrangement uses TRBV7-2 and TRBJ1-2; the D is unclear. CDR1 and CDR2 (germline): SGHTA, FQGNSA. The CDR3 is 12 residues long. V lost 2 bases and J 7 bases, leaving 8 bases between the germline ends. The CDR3 nucleotides read TGTGCCAGCAGCTTAACCGGTTTTGGCTACACCTTC. Encoded protein: CASSLTGFGYTF.

The V gene is TRBV19, the J gene TRBJ1-4, with D possibly TRBD1 on 6 matching bases. The CDR3 consists of 15 residues. The germline CDR1 and CDR2 sequences are LNHDA and SQIVND (reference sequence). V lost 5 bases, J lost 2 bases, and 12 bases lay in between. Here the CDR3 reads CASSPSGATNEKLFF. The CDR3 coding sequence is TGTGCCAGTAGTCCCTCAGGGGCCACTAATGAAAAACTGTTTTTT.

This clone turned up a few times. CDR3 residues: CAWKTSAEWGELFF. CDR3 DNA: TGTGCCTGGAAAACCTCGGCGGAATGGGGGGAGCTGTTTTTT. The chain employs TRBV30 and TRBJ2-2; D unresolved. Germline CDR1 is GTSNPN and CDR2 is SVGIG (reference sequence). Trimming cost V 4 bases and J 8 bases, with 17 bases left between them. The CDR3 is 14 amino acids.

The V call is TRBV7-2, the J call TRBJ2-5; D is unclear. CDR1 is SGHTA and CDR2 is FQGNSA in the germline V gene. The CDR3 totals 14 residues. Trimming stripped 0 bases from V and 5 bases from J, with 10 bases between. Here the CDR3 reads CASSLAGSWETQYF. The CDR3 coding sequence is TGTGCCAGCAGCTTAGCGGGGTCTTGGGAGACCCAGTACTTC. Filled out from reference TRBV7-2 and TRBJ2-5, the complete variable domain reads GAGVSQSPSNKVTEKGKDVELRCDPISGHTALYWYRQSLGQGLEFLIYFQGNSAPDKSGLPSDRFSAERTGGSVSTLTIQRTQQEDSAVYLCASSLAGSWETQYFGPGTRLLVL.

This clone was recorded only once. Germline and junction disagree at one end, which may indicate a read error. V and J are TRBV5-6 and TRBJ2-2; D possibly corresponds to TRBD2 (6 bases). There are 13 residues in the CDR3. CDR1 is SGHDT, CDR2 YYEEEE, per germline. As DNA, the CDR3 is TGTGCCAGCAGCTTGAATAAGGTCGGGGGGCTGTTTTTT. It encodes CASSLNKVGGLFF.

The rearrangement links TRBV6-5 to TRBJ2-3; D perhaps matches TRBD2 (6 bases). Per the germline V gene, CDR1 is MNHEY and CDR2 is SVGAGI. The CDR3 spans 11 residues. Trimming stripped 5 bases from V and 11 bases from J, with 11 bases between. CDR3 residues: CASSRPGEQYF. The DNA of the CDR3 is TGTGCCAGCAGTCGCCCGGGAGAGCAGTATTTT.

J is TRBJ2-3 and V is TRBV5-4, with 11 positions matching TRBD2. From germline, CDR1 is SGHNT and CDR2 YYREEE (reference sequence). V lost 4 bases to trimming and J lost 3 bases; unmatched junction nucleotides: 7. The CDR3 totals 16 residues. CDR3 amino acids: CASSDQTSGTTDTQYF. The CDR3, as DNA: TGTGCCAGCAGCGACCAGACTAGCGGGACTACAGATACGCAGTATTTT.

This clone was seen more than once but under ten times. The V call is TRBV28, the J call TRBJ2-5; 13 bases match TRBD2. This CDR3 has 16 amino acids. V was pared by 6 bases and J by 4 bases, with 8 bases of the junction left unmatched. Germline lookup yields CDR1 MDHEN and CDR2 SYDVKM. DNA of the CDR3: TGTGCCAGCAGCCCTACTAGCGGGGGGGCCCGAGAGACCCAGTACTTC. Its protein is CASSPTSGGARETQYF. Full variable domain (missing parts from reference TRBV28 and TRBJ2-5): DVKVTQSSRYLVKRTGEKVFLECVQDMDHENMFWYRQDPGLGLRLIYFSYDVKMKEKGDIPEGYSVSREKKERFSLILESASTNQTSMYLCASSPTSGGARETQYFGPGTRLLVL.

The V and J genes are TRBV11-2 and TRBJ2-1; TRBD2 matches at 16 bases. CDR3 length equals 16 residues. The germline gives CDR1 SGHAT, CDR2 FQNNGV. J lost 12 bases, V lost 5 bases, and 10 bases had no gene match. Here the CDR3 reads CASSTGLAGGPGGQFF. CDR3 DNA sequence: TGTGCCAGCAGCACGGGACTAGCGGGAGGGCCAGGCGGGCAGTTCTTC.